These 24 T cell receptor beta chains originate from one sample sequenced in a study of cytomegalovirus exposure and HLA in healthy donors. The PCR ran on 60 Vbeta and 13 Jbeta primers. The table came from immunoSEQ multiplex PCR; TCRdb's copy has only in-frame clones and leaves some out. Of tens of thousands of clones listed, about 65% are singletons. The sequenced material came from PBMCs. These receptors were taken from a man aged 45-65 years in good health and CMV-seropositive.

This clone was counted a few times. The chain is built from TRBV28 and TRBJ1-2; D not certain. There are 10 residues in the CDR3. CDR1 is MDHEN, CDR2 SYDVKM, per germline. Trimming took 11 bases from V and 0 from J, leaving 4 bases between them. In DNA, the CDR3 is TGTGCCGTAGCTAACTATGGCTACACCTTC. It translates to CAVANYGYTF.

The chain is built from TRBV6-1 and TRBJ2-1, with 12 bases that match TRBD2. There are 17 residues in the CDR3. The trim removed 4 bases at V and 1 base at J, leaving 5 bases unmatched. The germline V gene encodes CDR1 MNHNS and CDR2 SASEGT. The CDR3 is CASSGLAGVGSYNEQFF. CDR3 in DNA: TGTGCCAGCAGTGGACTAGCGGGAGTGGGATCCTACAATGAGCAGTTCTTC.

The genes are TRBV4-1 and TRBJ1-5, with a possible D match to TRBD1 (6 bases). Per the germline V gene, CDR1 is MGHRA and CDR2 is YSYEKL. The CDR3 is 14 amino acids. Trimming cost V 1 base and J 6 bases, with 10 bases left between them. In DNA, the CDR3 is TGCGCCAGCAGCCAAGTCAGGGGTCTTCAGCCCCAGCATTTT. Protein sequence: CASSQVRGLQPQHF.

The chain is built from TRBV27 and TRBJ1-1; 8 bases map to TRBD1. Per germline, CDR1 MNHEY and CDR2 SMNVEV (reference sequence). Trimming cost V 2 bases and J 3 bases; bases outside gene matches: 5. This CDR3 spans 15 amino acids. Written as DNA, the CDR3 is TGTGCCAGCAGTTTAAGGACAGGGTTTGACACTGAAGCTTTCTTT. Translating gives CASSLRTGFDTEAFF.

The V and J genes are TRBV6-5 and TRBJ1-5, with D perhaps matching TRBD1 (6 bases). The germline V gene encodes CDR1 MNHEY and CDR2 SVGAGI. The CDR3 is 14 residues long. V was trimmed by 6 bases and J by 6 bases, leaving 15 bases between them. The CDR3 sequence is CASRPGQSAQPQHF. As DNA, the CDR3 is TGTGCCAGCAGACCGGGACAATCGGCTCAGCCCCAGCATTTT.

J is TRBJ1-2 and V is TRBV5-5; TRBD1 might be the D (6 bases). The V gene's germline CDR1 is SGHKS and CDR2 YYEKEE (reference sequence). The V and J ends lost 0 bases and 0 bases respectively, with 9 bases between them. This CDR3 region has 15 residues. CDR3 sequence (DNA): TGTGCCAGCAGCTTGGGAACAGGGTCTAACTATGGCTACACCTTC. As protein: CASSLGTGSNYGYTF.

J is TRBJ1-1 and V is TRBV4-3; the match to TRBD1 covers 9 bases. V was clipped by 0 bases and J by 4 bases; unmatched bases: 3. Germline assignment: CDR1 LGHNA and CDR2 YSLEER. The CDR3 runs to 15 residues. CDR3 loop: CASSQDGTGLTEAFF. DNA of the CDR3: TGCGCCAGCAGCCAAGACGGGACAGGGCTCACTGAAGCTTTCTTT.

This rearrangement joins TRBV7-9 to TRBJ2-2; 12 bases match TRBD2. The germline gives CDR1 SEHNR, CDR2 FQNEAQ (reference sequence). V was pared by 5 bases and J by 3 bases, with 10 bases of the junction left unmatched. CDR3 length equals 18 residues. Written as DNA, the CDR3 is TGTGCCAGCAGCACGACCAGGACTAGCGGGATTGACACCGGGGAGCTGTTTTTT. This sequence encodes CASSTTRTSGIDTGELFF. Full variable domain (remainder filled in from reference TRBV7-9 and TRBJ2-2): DTGVSQNPRHKITKRGQNVTFRCDPISEHNRLYWYRQTLGQGPEFLTYFQNEAQLEKSRLLSDRFSAERPKGSFSTLEIQRTEQGDSAMYLCASSTTRTSGIDTGELFFGEGSRLTVL.

The chain recombines TRBV4-1 with TRBJ1-5; the D gene is possibly TRBD1 (5 bases). Germline lookup yields CDR1 MGHRA and CDR2 YSYEKL. Trimming shortened V by 1 base and J by 0 bases, and 7 bases separated the two germline ends. CDR3 length: 15 amino acids. CDR3 region: CASSQGRVSNQPQHF. As DNA, the CDR3 is TGCGCCAGCAGCCAAGGCAGGGTTAGCAATCAGCCCCAGCATTTT.

The genes are TRBV19 and TRBJ2-3; 8 bases are shared with TRBD1. Germline-derived CDR1 and CDR2 are LNHDA and SQIVND (reference sequence). The CDR3 consists of 14 residues. After removal of 4 bases from V and 3 bases from J, the junction contained 3 bases not matched to a gene. In DNA, the CDR3 is TGTGCCAGTAGTACCGGACAGGGAACAGATACGCAGTATTTT. Its translation: CASSTGQGTDTQYF.

The rearrangement joins TRBV5-4 to TRBJ1-2; D gene ambiguous. The CDR3 covers 14 residues. The V end lost 0 bases, the J end lost 4 bases, and 10 bases lay between the germline ends. CDR1 and CDR2 from the germline V gene are SGHNT and YYREEE (reference sequence). CDR3 loop: CASSLGQTGYGYTF. CDR3 in DNA: TGTGCCAGCAGCTTGGGCCAAACCGGCTATGGCTACACCTTC.

V is TRBV7-9 and J is TRBJ1-3; a weak D match, TRBD1 (5 bases). The CDR3 consists of 15 residues. The ends were cut back, 3 bases at V and 0 bases at J, with 9 bases in the middle. Germline lookup yields CDR1 SEHNR and CDR2 FQNEAQ (reference sequence). CDR3 region: CASSFWDSSGNTIYF. DNA of the CDR3: TGTGCCAGCAGCTTTTGGGACTCCTCTGGAAACACCATATATTTT.

This chain joins TRBV6-1 and TRBJ1-1, with 8 bases aligning to TRBD1. Germline values: CDR1 MNHNS, CDR2 SASEGT. The CDR3 sequence is 14 residues long. With V trimmed by 5 bases and J by 0 bases, 2 bases remained unmatched. CDR3 nucleotide sequence: TGTGCCAGCAGTTCAGGGGGCTTGAACACTGAAGCTTTCTTT. Its protein product is CASSSGGLNTEAFF.

This clone occurred a few times. The chain uses TRBV30 and TRBJ2-7; maybe TRBD1 (6 bases). The CDR3 is 14 amino acids. Germline CDR1 and CDR2: GTSNPN and SVGIG (reference sequence). Trimming stripped 3 bases from V and 1 base from J, with 13 bases between. The CDR3 DNA reads as TGTGCCTGGAGAAAAGGGGGTAGGTCCTACGAGCAGTACTTC. Its protein is CAWRKGGRSYEQYF.

The chain recombines TRBV5-6 with TRBJ2-4, with TRBD2 as a possible D gene (6 bases). The CDR3 is made up of 16 amino acids. Germline CDR1 SGHDT, CDR2 YYEEEE. Trimming pared 4 bases from V and 0 bases from J, leaving 14 bases between. CDR3 loop: CASSQGTVLAKNIQYF. The DNA for the CDR3 is TGTGCCAGCAGCCAAGGGACTGTCTTAGCCAAAAACATTCAGTACTTC.

This clone was seen a few times. This chain connects TRBV9 to TRBJ1-4; D ambiguous. The length of the CDR3 is 13 residues. Germline V gene sequence: CDR1 SGDLS, CDR2 YYNGEE. With 4 bases removed from V and 4 bases from J, the gap between germline ends came to 8 bases. The CDR3 sequence: CASSPRYNEKLFF. CDR3 bases: TGTGCCAGCAGCCCTCGCTATAATGAAAAACTGTTTTTT.

The chain's CDR3 is CASSLALGQGEQYF. The CDR3 bases are TGCGCCAGCAGCTTGGCTCTGGGACAGGGGGAGCAGTACTTC. The chain links TRBV5-1 to TRBJ2-7, with 10 bases lining up with TRBD1. In germline, CDR1 is SGHRS, CDR2 YFSETQ. Losses at the gene ends were 0 bases for V and 7 bases for J; bases not matched to a gene: 4. The CDR3 has 14 amino acids.

CDR3: CATSRDAAGTQPQHF. In DNA, the CDR3 is TGTGCCACCAGCAGAGATGCCGCGGGGACTCAGCCCCAGCATTTT. The rearrangement joins TRBV15 to TRBJ1-5, with D tentatively TRBD1 (5 bases). The V and J ends lost 0 bases and 6 bases respectively, with 12 bases between them. The germline V gene has CDR1 LNHNV and CDR2 YYDKDF (reference sequence). There are 15 residues in the CDR3. The full variable domain, rest sourced from reference TRBV15 and TRBJ1-5, is DAMVIQNPRYQVTQFGKPVTLSCSQTLNHNVMYWYQQKSSQAPKLLFHYYDKDFNNEADTPDNFQSRRPNTSFCFLDIRSPGLGDTAMYLCATSRDAAGTQPQHFGDGTRLSIL.

This chain links TRBV4-3 with TRBJ2-7, with a weak D call TRBD1 (6 bases). Trimming took 0 bases from V and 6 from J, leaving 15 bases between them. The germline V gene encodes CDR1 LGHNA and CDR2 YSLEER. The CDR3 contains 15 residues. CDR3 sequence reads: CASSQDAQGPSEQYF. The CDR3 DNA sequence: TGCGCCAGCAGCCAAGATGCGCAGGGGCCTAGCGAGCAGTACTTC.

V gene TRBV5-1 combines with J gene TRBJ1-3; 7 bases map to TRBD1. The junction had 8 bases not matched to a gene; V was cut back by 4 bases and J by 1 base. Germline CDR1 and CDR2: SGHRS and YFSETQ. CDR3 size: 16 residues. The CDR3 loop reads CASSDPQTGSGNTIYF. The CDR3 bases are TGCGCCAGCAGCGACCCACAGACAGGGTCTGGAAACACCATATATTTT.

V is TRBV7-2 and J is TRBJ2-3; D possibly corresponds to TRBD2 (7 bases). This CDR3 has 18 residues. Germline lookup yields CDR1 SGHTA and CDR2 FQGNSA. Trimming removed 1 base at V and 4 bases at J, with 21 bases between. In DNA form, the CDR3 reads TGTGCCAGCAGCTTAGGACGGGGGGCCGGAGGTGGTGCAGATACGCAGTATTTT. Protein product: CASSLGRGAGGGADTQYF.

The genes are TRBV5-6 and TRBJ1-1, with 7 bases lining up with TRBD1. Germline assignment: CDR1 SGHDT and CDR2 YYEEEE. Germline trimming cut 3 bases from V and 1 base from J; bases unmatched to any gene: 6. This CDR3 has 15 amino acids. As DNA, the CDR3 is TGTGCCAGCAGCTGGGGTCCAGGGGGGAACACTGAAGCTTTCTTT. As protein: CASSWGPGGNTEAFF.

This clone was detected only once. CDR3 sequence reads: CAWIKAGGYEQYF. The DNA for the CDR3 is TGTGCCTGGATAAAGGCGGGGGGTTACGAGCAGTACTTC. The rearrangement joins TRBV30 to TRBJ2-7, with 8 bases matching TRBD2. V shed 4 bases and J 4 bases; nucleotides not matched to a gene: 6. Germline CDR1 reads GTSNPN; CDR2 reads SVGIG (reference sequence). The CDR3 is made up of 13 amino acids.

This clone was seen once. V usage is TRBV5-6 and J usage is TRBJ2-2; D possibly corresponds to TRBD2 (6 bases). Looked up from germline, CDR1 is SGHDT and CDR2 is YYEEEE. Trimming removed 0 bases from V and 2 bases from J, with 11 bases in between. This CDR3 region has 16 residues. The CDR3 loop reads CASSLARAGNTGELFF. The CDR3 region has the DNA TGTGCCAGCAGCTTGGCGCGGGCGGGAAACACCGGGGAGCTGTTTTTT.